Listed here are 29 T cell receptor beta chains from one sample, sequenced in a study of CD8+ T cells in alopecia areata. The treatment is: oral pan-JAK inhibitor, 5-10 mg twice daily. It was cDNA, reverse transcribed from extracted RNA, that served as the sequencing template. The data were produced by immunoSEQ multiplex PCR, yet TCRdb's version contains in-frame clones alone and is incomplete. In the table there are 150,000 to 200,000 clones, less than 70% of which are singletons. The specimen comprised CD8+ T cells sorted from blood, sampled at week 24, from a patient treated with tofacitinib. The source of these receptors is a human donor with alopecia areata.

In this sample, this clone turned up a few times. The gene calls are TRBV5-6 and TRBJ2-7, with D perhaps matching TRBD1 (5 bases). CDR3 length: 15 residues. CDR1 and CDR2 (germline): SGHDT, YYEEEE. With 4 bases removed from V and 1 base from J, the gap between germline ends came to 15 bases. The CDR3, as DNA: TGTGCCAGCAGCCAGGGTGGTTTGGGGTCCTACGAGCAGTACTTC. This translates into CASSQGGLGSYEQYF.

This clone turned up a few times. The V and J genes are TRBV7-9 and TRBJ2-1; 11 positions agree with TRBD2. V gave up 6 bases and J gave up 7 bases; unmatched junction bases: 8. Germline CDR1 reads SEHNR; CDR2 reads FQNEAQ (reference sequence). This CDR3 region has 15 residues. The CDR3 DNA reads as TGTGCCAGCAGGTTACTAGCGGGGGACGAGAATGAGCAGTTCTTC. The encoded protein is CASRLLAGDENEQFF.

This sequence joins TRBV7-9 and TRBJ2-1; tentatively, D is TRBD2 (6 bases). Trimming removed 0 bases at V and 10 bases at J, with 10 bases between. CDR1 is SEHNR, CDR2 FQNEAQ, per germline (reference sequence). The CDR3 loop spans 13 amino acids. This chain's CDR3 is CASSLAGGKEQFF. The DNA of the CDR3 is TGTGCCAGCAGCTTAGCTGGAGGGAAAGAGCAGTTCTTC.

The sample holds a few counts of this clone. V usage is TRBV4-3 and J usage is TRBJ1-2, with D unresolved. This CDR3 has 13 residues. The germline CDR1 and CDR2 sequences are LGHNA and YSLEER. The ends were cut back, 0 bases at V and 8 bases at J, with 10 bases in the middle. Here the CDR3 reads CASSQDQTGGYTF. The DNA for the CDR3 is TGCGCCAGCAGCCAAGATCAAACGGGGGGCTACACCTTC.

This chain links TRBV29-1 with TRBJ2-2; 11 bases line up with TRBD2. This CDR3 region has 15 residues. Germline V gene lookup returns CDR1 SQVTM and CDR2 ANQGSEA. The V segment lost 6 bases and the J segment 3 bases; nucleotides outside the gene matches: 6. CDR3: CSVSTSGADTGELFF. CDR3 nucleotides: TGCAGCGTCTCGACTAGCGGGGCCGACACCGGGGAGCTGTTTTTT.

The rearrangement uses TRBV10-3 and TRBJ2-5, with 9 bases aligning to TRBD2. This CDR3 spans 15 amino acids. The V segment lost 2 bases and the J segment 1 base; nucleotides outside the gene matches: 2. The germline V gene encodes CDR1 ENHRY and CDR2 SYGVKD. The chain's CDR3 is CAISELAGPQETQYF. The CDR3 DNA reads TGTGCCATCAGTGAGCTAGCGGGGCCCCAAGAGACCCAGTACTTC.

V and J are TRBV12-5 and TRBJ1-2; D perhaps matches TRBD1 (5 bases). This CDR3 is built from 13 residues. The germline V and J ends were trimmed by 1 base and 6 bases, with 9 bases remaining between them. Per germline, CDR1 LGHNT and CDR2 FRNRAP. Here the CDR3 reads CASGLAQGHGYTF. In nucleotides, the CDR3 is TGTGCTAGTGGTTTGGCCCAGGGTCATGGCTACACCTTC.

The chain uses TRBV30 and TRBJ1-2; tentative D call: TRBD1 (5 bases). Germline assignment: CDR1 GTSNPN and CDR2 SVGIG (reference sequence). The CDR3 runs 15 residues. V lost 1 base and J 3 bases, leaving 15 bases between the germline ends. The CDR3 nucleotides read TGTGCCTGGAGTGACCGGGACCTAGGTGACTATGGCTACACCTTC. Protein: CAWSDRDLGDYGYTF. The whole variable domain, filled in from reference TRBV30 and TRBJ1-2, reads SQTIHQWPATLVQPVGSPLSLECTVEGTSNPNLYWYRQAAGRGLQLLFYSVGIGQISSEVPQNLSASRPQDRQFILSSKKLLLSDSGFYLCAWSDRDLGDYGYTFGSGTRLTVV.

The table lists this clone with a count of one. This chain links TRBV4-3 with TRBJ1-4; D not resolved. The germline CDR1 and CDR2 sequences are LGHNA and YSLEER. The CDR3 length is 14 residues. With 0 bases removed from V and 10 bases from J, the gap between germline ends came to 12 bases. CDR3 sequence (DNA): TGCGCCAGCAGCCAAGATGCCACGGCTAGAAAACTGTTTTTT. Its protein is CASSQDATARKLFF.

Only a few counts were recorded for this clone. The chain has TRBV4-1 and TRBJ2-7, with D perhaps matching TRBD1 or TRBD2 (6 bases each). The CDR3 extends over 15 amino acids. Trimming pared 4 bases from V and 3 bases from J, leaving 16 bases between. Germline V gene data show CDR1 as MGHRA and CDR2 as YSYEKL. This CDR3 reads CASSLPGGGNYEQYF. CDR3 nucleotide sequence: TGCGCCAGCAGCCTCCCTGGAGGGGGAAACTACGAGCAGTACTTC.

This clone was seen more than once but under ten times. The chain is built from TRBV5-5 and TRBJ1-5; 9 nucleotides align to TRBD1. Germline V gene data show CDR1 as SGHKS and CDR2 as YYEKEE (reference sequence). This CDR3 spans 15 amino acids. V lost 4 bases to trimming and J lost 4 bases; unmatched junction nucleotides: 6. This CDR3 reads CASSVGTGSNQPQHF. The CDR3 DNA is TGTGCCAGCAGCGTAGGGACAGGGAGTAATCAGCCCCAGCATTTT.

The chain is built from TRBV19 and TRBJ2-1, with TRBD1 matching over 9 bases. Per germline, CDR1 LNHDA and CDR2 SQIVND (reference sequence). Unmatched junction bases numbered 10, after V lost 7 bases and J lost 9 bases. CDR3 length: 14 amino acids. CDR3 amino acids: CASNPGTGFSEQFF. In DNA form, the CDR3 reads TGTGCCAGTAACCCTGGGACAGGGTTTAGTGAGCAGTTCTTC.

This CDR3 reads CASSRSGGAGETQYF. The CDR3 DNA reads as TGTGCCAGCAGTCGTAGCGGGGGGGCTGGAGAGACCCAGTACTTC. The chain links TRBV27 to TRBJ2-5; 11 bases are a match to TRBD2. The V segment lost 5 bases and the J segment 4 bases; nucleotides outside the gene matches: 6. Germline V gives CDR1 MNHEY, CDR2 SMNVEV (reference sequence). The CDR3 contains 15 residues.

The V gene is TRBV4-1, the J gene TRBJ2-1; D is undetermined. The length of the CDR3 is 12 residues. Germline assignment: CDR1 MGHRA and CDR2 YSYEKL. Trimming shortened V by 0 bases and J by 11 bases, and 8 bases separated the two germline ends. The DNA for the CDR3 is TGCGCCAGCAGCCAAGAGGGGTATAAGCAGTTCTTC. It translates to CASSQEGYKQFF.

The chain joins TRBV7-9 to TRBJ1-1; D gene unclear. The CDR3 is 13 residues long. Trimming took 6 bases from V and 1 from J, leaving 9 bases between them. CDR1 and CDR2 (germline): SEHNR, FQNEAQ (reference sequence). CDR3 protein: CASSAPGNTEAFF. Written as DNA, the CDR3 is TGTGCCAGCAGTGCACCGGGGAACACTGAAGCTTTCTTT.

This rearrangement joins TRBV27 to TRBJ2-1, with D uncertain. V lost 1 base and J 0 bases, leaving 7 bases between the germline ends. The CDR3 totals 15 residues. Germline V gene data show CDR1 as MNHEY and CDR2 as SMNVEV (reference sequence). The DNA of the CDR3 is TGTGCCAGCAGTTTATTTGCGAACTCCTACAATGAGCAGTTCTTC. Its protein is CASSLFANSYNEQFF.

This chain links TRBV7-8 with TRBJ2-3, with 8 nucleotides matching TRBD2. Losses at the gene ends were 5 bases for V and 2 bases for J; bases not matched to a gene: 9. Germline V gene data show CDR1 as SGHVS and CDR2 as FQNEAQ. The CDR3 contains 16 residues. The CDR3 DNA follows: TGTGCCAGCAGCCAGAGCCTACTAGCGGTCACAGATACGCAGTATTTT. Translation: CASSQSLLAVTDTQYF.

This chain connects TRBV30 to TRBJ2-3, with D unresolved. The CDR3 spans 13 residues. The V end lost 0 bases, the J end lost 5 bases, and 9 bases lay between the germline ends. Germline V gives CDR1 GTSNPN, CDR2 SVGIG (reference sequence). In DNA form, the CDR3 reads TGTGCCTGGAGTGTAATCCGTGGAGATACGCAGTATTTT. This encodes CAWSVIRGDTQYF.

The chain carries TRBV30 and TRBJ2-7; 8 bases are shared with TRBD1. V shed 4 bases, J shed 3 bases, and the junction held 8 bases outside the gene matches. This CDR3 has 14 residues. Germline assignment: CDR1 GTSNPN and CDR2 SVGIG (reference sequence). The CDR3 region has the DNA TGTGCCTGGACTGTTGGGACAGGTAACTACGAGCAGTACTTC. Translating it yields CAWTVGTGNYEQYF.

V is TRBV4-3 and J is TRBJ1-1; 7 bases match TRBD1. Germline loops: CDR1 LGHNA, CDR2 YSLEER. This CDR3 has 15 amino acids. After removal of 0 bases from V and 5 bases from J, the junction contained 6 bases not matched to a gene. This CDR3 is CASSQDQGGLTEAFF. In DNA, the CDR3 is TGCGCCAGCAGCCAAGATCAGGGGGGCCTGACTGAAGCTTTCTTT.

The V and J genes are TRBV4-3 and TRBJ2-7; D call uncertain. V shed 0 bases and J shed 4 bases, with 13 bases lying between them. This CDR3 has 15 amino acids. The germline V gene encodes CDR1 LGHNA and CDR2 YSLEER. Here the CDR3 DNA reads TGCGCCAGCAGCCAAGATTTGCCAGGACGGTACGAGCAGTACTTC. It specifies CASSQDLPGRYEQYF.

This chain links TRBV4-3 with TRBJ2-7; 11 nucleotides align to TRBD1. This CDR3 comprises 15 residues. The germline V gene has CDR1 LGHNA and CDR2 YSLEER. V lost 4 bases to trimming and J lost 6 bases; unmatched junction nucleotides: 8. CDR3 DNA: TGCGCCAGCAGCCCGACGACCGGGACAGGGGGCGAGCAGTACTTC. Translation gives CASSPTTGTGGEQYF.

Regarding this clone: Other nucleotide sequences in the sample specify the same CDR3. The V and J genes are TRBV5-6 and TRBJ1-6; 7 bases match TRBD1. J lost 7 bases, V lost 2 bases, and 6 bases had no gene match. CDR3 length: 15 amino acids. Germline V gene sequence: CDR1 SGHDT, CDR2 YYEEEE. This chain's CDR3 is CASSLGTGANSPLHF. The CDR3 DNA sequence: TGTGCCAGCAGCTTAGGTACAGGGGCGAATTCACCCCTCCACTTT.

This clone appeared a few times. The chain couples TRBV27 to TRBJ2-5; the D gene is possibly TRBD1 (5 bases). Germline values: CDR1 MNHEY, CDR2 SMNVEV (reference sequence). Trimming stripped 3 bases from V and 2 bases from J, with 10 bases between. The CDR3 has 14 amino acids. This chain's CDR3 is CASSFGAGQETQYF. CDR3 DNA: TGTGCCAGCAGTTTTGGAGCAGGGCAAGAGACCCAGTACTTC.

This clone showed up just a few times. The CDR3 sequence is CSVEDLGAQSTNEKLFF. The CDR3 bases are TGCAGCGTTGAAGATTTGGGGGCACAGTCAACTAATGAAAAACTGTTTTTT. This sequence joins TRBV29-1 and TRBJ1-4, with a tentative D call TRBD1 (6 bases). V lost 0 bases and J 0 bases, leaving 14 bases between the germline ends. The germline V gene encodes CDR1 SQVTM and CDR2 ANQGSEA. The CDR3 is made up of 17 amino acids.

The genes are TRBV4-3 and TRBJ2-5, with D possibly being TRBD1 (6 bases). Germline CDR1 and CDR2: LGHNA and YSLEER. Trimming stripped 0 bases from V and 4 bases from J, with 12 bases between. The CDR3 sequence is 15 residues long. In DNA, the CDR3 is TGCGCCAGCAGCCAAGATATATCACAGGGAGAGACCCAGTACTTC. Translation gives CASSQDISQGETQYF.

CDR3 region: CASSLSRPGTEAFF. CDR3 coding DNA: TGTGCCAGCAGTCTATCCCGGCCGGGGACTGAAGCTTTCTTT. This rearrangement joins TRBV11-2 to TRBJ1-1, with unresolved D. The germline gives CDR1 SGHAT, CDR2 FQNNGV. Trimming removed 6 bases at V and 5 bases at J, with 16 bases between. This CDR3 is 14 amino acids long.

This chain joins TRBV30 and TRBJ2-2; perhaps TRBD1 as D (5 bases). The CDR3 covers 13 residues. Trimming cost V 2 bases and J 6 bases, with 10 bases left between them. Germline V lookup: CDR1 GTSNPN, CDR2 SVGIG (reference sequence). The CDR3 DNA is TGTGCCTGGAGTTTCGTGGGGCCCGGGGAGCTGTTTTTT. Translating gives CAWSFVGPGELFF. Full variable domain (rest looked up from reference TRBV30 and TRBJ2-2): SQTIHQWPATLVQPVGSPLSLECTVEGTSNPNLYWYRQAAGRGLQLLFYSVGIGQISSEVPQNLSASRPQDRQFILSSKKLLLSDSGFYLCAWSFVGPGELFFGEGSRLTVL.

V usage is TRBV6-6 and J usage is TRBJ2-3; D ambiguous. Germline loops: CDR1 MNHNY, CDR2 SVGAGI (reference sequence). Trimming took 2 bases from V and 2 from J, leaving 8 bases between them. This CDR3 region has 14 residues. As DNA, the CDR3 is TGTGCCAGCAGTTACGAGCGCCACACAGATACGCAGTATTTT. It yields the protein CASSYERHTDTQYF.